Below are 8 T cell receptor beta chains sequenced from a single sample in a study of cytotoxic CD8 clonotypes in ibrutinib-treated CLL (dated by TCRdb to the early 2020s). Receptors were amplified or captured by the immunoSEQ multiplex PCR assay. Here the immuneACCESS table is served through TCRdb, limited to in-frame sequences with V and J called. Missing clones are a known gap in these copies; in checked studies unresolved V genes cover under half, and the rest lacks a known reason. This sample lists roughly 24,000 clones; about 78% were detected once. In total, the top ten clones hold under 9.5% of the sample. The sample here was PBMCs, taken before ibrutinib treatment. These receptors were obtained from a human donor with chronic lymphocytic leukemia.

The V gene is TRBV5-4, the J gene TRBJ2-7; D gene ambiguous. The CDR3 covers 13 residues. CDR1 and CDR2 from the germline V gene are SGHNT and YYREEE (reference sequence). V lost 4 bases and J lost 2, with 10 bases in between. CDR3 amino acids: CASSPGPAYEQYF. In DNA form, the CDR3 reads TGTGCCAGCAGCCCTGGGCCCGCCTACGAGCAGTACTTC. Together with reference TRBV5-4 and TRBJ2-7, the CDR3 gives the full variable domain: ETGVTQSPTHLIKTRGQQVTLRCSSQSGHNTVSWYQQALGQGPQFIFQYYREEENGRGNFPPRFSGLQFPNYSSELNVNALELDDSALYLCASSPGPAYEQYFGPGTRLTVT.

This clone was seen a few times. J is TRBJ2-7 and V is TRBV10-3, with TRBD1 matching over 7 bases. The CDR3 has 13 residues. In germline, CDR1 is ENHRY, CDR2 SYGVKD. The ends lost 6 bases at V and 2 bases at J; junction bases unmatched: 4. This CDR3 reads CAIRGTDTYEQYF. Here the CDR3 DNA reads TGTGCCATCAGGGGGACAGACACCTACGAGCAGTACTTC.

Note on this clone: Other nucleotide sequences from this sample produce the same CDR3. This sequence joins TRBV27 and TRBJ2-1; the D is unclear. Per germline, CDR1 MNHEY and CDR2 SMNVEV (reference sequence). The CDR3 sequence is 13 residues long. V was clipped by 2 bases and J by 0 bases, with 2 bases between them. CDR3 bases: TGTGCCAGCAGTTTAAACTCCTACAATGAGCAGTTCTTC. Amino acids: CASSLNSYNEQFF.

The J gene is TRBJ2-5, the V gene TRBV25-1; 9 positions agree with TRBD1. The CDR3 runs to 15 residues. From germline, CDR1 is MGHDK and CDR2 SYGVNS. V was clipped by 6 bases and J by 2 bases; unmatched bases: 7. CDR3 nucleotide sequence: TGTGCCAGCAGCCCCACAGGGGGCCCTCAAGAGACCCAGTACTTC. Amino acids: CASSPTGGPQETQYF.

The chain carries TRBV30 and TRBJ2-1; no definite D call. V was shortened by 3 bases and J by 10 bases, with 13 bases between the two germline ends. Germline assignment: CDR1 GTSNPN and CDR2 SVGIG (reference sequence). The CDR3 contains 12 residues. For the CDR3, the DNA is TGTGCCTGGAGGGAGATACAGATGGAGCAGTTCTTC. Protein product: CAWREIQMEQFF.

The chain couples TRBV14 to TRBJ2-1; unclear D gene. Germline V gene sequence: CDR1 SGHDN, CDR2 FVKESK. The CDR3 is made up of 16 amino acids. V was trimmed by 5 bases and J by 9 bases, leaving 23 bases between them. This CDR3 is CASSSRSRKIVGEQFF. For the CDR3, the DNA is TGTGCCAGCAGCAGTCGTAGCCGAAAGATAGTCGGTGAGCAGTTCTTC.

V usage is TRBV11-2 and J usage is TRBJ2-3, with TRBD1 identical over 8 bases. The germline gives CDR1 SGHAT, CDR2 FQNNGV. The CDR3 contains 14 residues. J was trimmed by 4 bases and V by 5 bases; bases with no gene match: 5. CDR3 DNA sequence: TGTGCCAGCAGCCCGGACAGGGTGGCAGATACGCAGTATTTT. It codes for CASSPDRVADTQYF.

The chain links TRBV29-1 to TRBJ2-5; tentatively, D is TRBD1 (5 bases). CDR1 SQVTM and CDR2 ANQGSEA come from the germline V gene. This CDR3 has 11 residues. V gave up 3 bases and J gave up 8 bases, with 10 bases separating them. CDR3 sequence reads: CSVEKGETQYF. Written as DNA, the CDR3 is TGCAGCGTTGAGAAAGGGGAAACCCAGTACTTC.